These T cell receptor beta chains were read from a single sample in a study of blood T cell repertoires in COVID-19. Repertoires were generated with immunoSEQ multiplex PCR, while TCRdb's copy carries only in-frame clones and drops some. The sample lists about 150,000 clones, roughly 85% occurring once. The material sequenced was PBMCs or T cells enriched from blood (not recorded which). Every receptor here comes from a man aged 50 to 59 who had recovered from COVID-19. Each CDR3 is given with its conserved first and last residue. The D gene is left open where the match is weak. Clone size is given for some rows only: seen once, a few or many times, or a class if the clone is expanded.

.	TRBV19	TRBJ1-5	.	16	CASSLQVAGSNQPQHF	TGTGCCAGTAGTCTACAGGTGGCCGGTAGCAATCAGCCCCAGCATTTT
.	TRBV4-2	TRBJ2-4	.	14	CASSQEGQGNIQYF	TGTGCCAGCAGCCAAGAGGGCCAGGGAAACATTCAGTACTTC
few	TRBV4-2	TRBJ2-3	TRBD1	15	CASSCGQGATDTQYF	TGTGCCAGCAGCTGTGGACAGGGGGCAACAGATACGCAGTATTTT
.	TRBV28	TRBJ1-1	.	13	CASALQGGTEAFF	TGTGCCAGCGCTCTACAGGGAGGGACTGAAGCTTTCTTT
.	TRBV7-2	TRBJ2-7	TRBD1	17	CASSRPSRDRGSYEQYF	TGTGCCAGCAGCCGTCCCTCCAGGGACAGGGGTTCCTACGAGCAGTACTTC
.	TRBV18	TRBJ2-1	.	16	CASSPAGPGSYNEQFF	TGTGCCAGCTCACCCGCGGGCCCGGGCTCCTACAATGAGCAGTTCTTC
many	TRBV5-1	TRBJ2-1	TRBD2	14	CASSFSGSYNEQFF	TGCGCCAGCAGCTTTAGCGGGAGCTACAATGAGCAGTTCTTC
.	TRBV9	TRBJ1-1	.	15	CASSVESGMNTEAFF	TGTGCCAGCAGCGTAGAATCCGGGATGAACACTGAAGCTTTCTTT
.	TRBV7-9	TRBJ1-6	.	16	CASSLAGTTVNSPLHF	TGTGCCAGCAGCTTAGCCGGGACAACGGTTAATTCACCCCTCCACTTT
.	TRBV7-9	TRBJ2-3	TRBD1	15	CASSLPQGATDTQYF	TGTGCCAGCAGCCTCCCACAGGGGGCCACAGATACGCAGTATTTT
.	TRBV19	TRBJ1-5	TRBD1	14	CASSMGQGNQPQHF	TGTGCCAGTAGTATGGGACAGGGGAATCAGCCCCAGCATTTT
.	TRBV7-2	TRBJ1-6	.	18	CASSLASRVSLPNSPLHF	TGTGCCAGCAGCTTAGCTTCCAGGGTTTCACTGCCGAATTCACCCCTCCACTTT
.	TRBV5-4	TRBJ2-4	.	14	CASSLGESKNIQYF	TGTGCCAGCAGCTTGGGGGAGTCCAAAAACATTCAGTACTTC
.	TRBV6-5	TRBJ2-7	.	15	CASSYRGMNSYEQYF	TGTGCCAGCAGTTATAGGGGTATGAATTCCTACGAGCAGTACTTC
.	TRBV11-3	TRBJ2-7	TRBD2	13	CASKERERNEQYF	TGTGCCAGCAAGGAGCGGGAGCGTAACGAGCAGTACTTC
.	TRBV24-1	TRBJ2-1	TRBD2	15	CATSDLTSGRNEQFF	TGTGCCACCAGTGATTTGACTAGCGGGAGAAATGAGCAGTTCTTC
.	TRBV12-3/TRBV12-4	TRBJ1-2	.	12	CASSLRGSGYTF	TGTGCCAGCAGTTTGCGGGGCAGTGGCTACACCTTC
.	TRBV5-1	TRBJ2-7	TRBD2	14	CASSPGLGTYEQYF	TGCGCCAGCAGCCCGGGACTAGGGACCTACGAGCAGTACTTC
few	TRBV21-1	TRBJ1-5	.	17	CASSKGGGGHSNQPQHF	TGTGCCAGCAGCAAAGGGGGCGGGGGCCATAGCAATCAGCCCCAGCATTTT
.	TRBV5-4	TRBJ1-2	.	13	CASSLEGGSGYTF	TGTGCCAGCAGCTTGGAGGGGGGGAGTGGCTACACCTTC
once	TRBV4-1	TRBJ2-1	TRBD2	17	CASSSQPLAGESNEQFF	TGCGCCAGCAGCTCACAACCACTAGCGGGAGAAAGCAATGAGCAGTTCTTC
.	TRBV6-2/TRBV6-3	TRBJ2-1	TRBD2	19	CASSYFGAGGLSSYNEQFF	TGTGCCAGCAGTTATTTCGGAGCGGGGGGCCTCAGCTCCTACAATGAGCAGTTCTTC
few	TRBV9	TRBJ2-5	.	14	CASSGGSWRETQYF	TGTGCCAGCAGCGGAGGGAGTTGGCGAGAGACCCAGTACTTC
few	TRBV2	TRBJ1-1	.	11	CASRRTVEAFF	TGTGCCAGCAGACGAACGGTTGAAGCTTTCTTT
.	TRBV7-6	TRBJ1-1	TRBD1	18	CASSFLRTGGMAGTEAFF	TGTGCCAGCAGCTTCCTCCGGACAGGGGGTATGGCGGGCACTGAAGCTTTCTTT
.	TRBV7-8	TRBJ1-5	.	14	CASSLRLPNQPQHF	TGTGCCAGCAGCCTAAGACTGCCCAATCAGCCCCAGCATTTT
.	TRBV28	TRBJ2-1	TRBD2	16	CASSEGLAGIYNEQFF	TGTGCCAGCAGTGAAGGACTAGCGGGAATATACAATGAGCAGTTCTTC
.	TRBV27	TRBJ1-1	.	14	CASSPSGFATEAFF	TGTGCCAGCAGTCCCTCGGGGTTTGCCACTGAAGCTTTCTTT
.	TRBV4-2	TRBJ1-2	.	16	CASSQSSVTQGYGYTF	TGTGCCAGCAGCCAGTCTTCGGTCACCCAGGGCTATGGCTACACCTTC
.	TRBV28	TRBJ2-7	.	12	CASKTRSYEQYF	TGTGCCAGCAAAACTAGAAGCTACGAGCAGTACTTC
.	TRBV9	TRBJ2-3	.	17	CASSVRSGIGGADTQYF	TGTGCCAGCAGCGTAAGGTCGGGGATCGGCGGTGCAGATACGCAGTATTTT
.	TRBV28	TRBJ1-5	TRBD1	15	CASKGRQGAAQPQHF	TGTGCCAGCAAGGGGCGACAGGGGGCAGCGCAGCCCCAGCATTTT
.	TRBV5-1	TRBJ1-5	TRBD1	15	CASSLEAGGDQPQHF	TGCGCCAGCAGCCTCGAGGCAGGGGGCGATCAGCCCCAGCATTTT
.	TRBV5-8	TRBJ1-1	.	13	CASSTRNHLGAFF	TGTGCCAGCAGCACTCGAAATCATCTAGGAGCTTTCTTT
.	TRBV11-2	TRBJ2-7	.	15	CASSLGQGSSYEQYF	TGTGCCAGCAGCTTAGGCCAGGGGAGCTCCTACGAGCAGTACTTC
.	TRBV7-8	TRBJ1-4	.	14	CASSLRDSFGKLFF	TGTGCCAGCAGCTTACGGGACTCCTTTGGAAAACTGTTTTTT
.	TRBV30	TRBJ1-1	.	15	CAWSARNRRNTEAFF	TGTGCCTGGAGTGCCAGAAACAGGCGGAACACTGAAGCTTTCTTT
.	TRBV30	TRBJ1-4	.	15	CAWSVLTGANEKLFF	TGTGCCTGGAGTGTACTCACAGGAGCTAATGAAAAACTGTTTTTT
.	TRBV7-9	TRBJ2-3	.	13	CASSSLSTDTQYF	TGTGCCAGCAGCTCGTTAAGCACAGATACGCAGTATTTT